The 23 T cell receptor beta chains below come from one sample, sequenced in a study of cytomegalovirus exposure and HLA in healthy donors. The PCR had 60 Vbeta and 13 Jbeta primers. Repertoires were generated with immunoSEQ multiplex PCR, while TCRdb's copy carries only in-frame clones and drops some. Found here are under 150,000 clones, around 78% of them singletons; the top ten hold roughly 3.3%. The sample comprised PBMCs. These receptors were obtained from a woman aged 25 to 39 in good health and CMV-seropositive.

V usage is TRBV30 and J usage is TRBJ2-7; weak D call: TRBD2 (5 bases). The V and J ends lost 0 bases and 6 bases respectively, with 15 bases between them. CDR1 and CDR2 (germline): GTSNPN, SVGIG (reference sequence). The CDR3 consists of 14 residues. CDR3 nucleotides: TGTGCCTGGAGTGTTGGAGGACTTTCGTCCGAGCAGTACTTC. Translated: CAWSVGGLSSEQYF. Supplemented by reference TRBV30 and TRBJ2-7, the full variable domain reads SQTIHQWPATLVQPVGSPLSLECTVEGTSNPNLYWYRQAAGRGLQLLFYSVGIGQISSEVPQNLSASRPQDRQFILSSKKLLLSDSGFYLCAWSVGGLSSEQYFGPGTRLTVT.

The CDR3 spells CASSQDSNSNQPQHF. CDR3 nucleotides: TGTGCCAGCAGCCAGGACAGCAATAGCAATCAGCCCCAGCATTTT. The chain uses TRBV4-2 and TRBJ1-5; maybe TRBD1 (6 bases). Between the trimmed V and J ends, which lost 3 bases and 0 bases, there was a span of 9 bases. There are 15 residues in the CDR3. Germline CDR1 reads LGHNA; CDR2 reads YNFKEQ.

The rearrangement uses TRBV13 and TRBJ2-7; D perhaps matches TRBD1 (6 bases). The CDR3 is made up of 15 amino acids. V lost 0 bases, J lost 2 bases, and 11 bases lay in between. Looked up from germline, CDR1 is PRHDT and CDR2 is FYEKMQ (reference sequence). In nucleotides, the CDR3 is TGTGCCAGCAGCTTAGGACCCGGACAGACCTACGAGCAGTACTTC. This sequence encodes CASSLGPGQTYEQYF. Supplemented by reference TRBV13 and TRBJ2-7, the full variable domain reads AAGVIQSPRHLIKEKRETATLKCYPIPRHDTVYWYQQGPGQDPQFLISFYEKMQSDKGSIPDRFSAQQFSDYHSELNMSSLELGDSALYFCASSLGPGQTYEQYFGPGTRLTVT.

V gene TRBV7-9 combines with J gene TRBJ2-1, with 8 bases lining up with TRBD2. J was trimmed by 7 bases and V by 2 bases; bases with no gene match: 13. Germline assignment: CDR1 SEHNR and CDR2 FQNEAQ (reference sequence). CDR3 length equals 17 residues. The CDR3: CASSLSFRGGQVNEQFF. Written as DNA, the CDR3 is TGTGCCAGCAGCTTATCATTTCGGGGGGGCCAAGTGAATGAGCAGTTCTTC.

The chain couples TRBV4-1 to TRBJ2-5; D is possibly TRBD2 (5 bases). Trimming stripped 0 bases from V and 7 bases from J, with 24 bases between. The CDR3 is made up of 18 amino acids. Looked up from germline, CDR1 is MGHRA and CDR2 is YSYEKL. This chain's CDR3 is CASSQEQLTMTEEGTQYF. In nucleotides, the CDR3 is TGCGCCAGCAGCCAAGAACAGTTGACAATGACGGAGGAAGGGACCCAGTACTTC.

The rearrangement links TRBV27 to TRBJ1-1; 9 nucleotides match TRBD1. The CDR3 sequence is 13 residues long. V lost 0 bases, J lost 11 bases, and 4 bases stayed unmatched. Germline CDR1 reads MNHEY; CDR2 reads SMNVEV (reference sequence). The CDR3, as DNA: TGTGCCAGCAGTTTATCGGCACAGGGGGCTGCTTTCTTT. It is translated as CASSLSAQGAAFF.

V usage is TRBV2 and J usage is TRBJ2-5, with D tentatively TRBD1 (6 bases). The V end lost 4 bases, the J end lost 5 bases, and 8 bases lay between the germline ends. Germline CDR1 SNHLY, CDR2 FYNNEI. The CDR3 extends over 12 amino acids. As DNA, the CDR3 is TGTGCCAGCAGTGTTAGGGGGGAGACCCAGTACTTC. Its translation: CASSVRGETQYF.

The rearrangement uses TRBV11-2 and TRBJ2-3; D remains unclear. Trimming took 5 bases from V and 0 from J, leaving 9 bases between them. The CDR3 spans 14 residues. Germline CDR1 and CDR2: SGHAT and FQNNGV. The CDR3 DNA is TGTGCCAGCAGCCCAAAGACAAGCACAGATACGCAGTATTTT. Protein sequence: CASSPKTSTDTQYF. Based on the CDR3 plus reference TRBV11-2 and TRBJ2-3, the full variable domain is EAGVAQSPRYKIIEKRQSVAFWCNPISGHATLYWYQQILGQGPKLLIQFQNNGVVDDSQLPKDRFSAERLKGVDSTLKIQPAKLEDSAVYLCASSPKTSTDTQYFGPGTRLTVL.

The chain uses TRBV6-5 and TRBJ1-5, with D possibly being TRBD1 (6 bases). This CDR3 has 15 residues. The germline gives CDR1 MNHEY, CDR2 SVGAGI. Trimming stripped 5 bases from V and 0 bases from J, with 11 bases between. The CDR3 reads CASSVDRDSNQPQHF. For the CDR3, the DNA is TGTGCCAGCAGTGTGGACAGAGATAGCAATCAGCCCCAGCATTTT.

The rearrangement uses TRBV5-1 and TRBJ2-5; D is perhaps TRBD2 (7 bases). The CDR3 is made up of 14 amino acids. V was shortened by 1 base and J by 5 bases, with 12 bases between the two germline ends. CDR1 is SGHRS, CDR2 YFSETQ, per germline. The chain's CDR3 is CASSLNGGRETQYF. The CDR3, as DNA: TGCGCCAGCAGCTTGAACGGGGGGCGGGAGACCCAGTACTTC.

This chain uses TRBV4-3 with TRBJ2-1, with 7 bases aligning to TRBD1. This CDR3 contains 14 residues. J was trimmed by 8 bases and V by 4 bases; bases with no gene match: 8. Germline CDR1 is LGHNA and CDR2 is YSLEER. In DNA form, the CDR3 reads TGCGCCAGCAGCCGATATACAGGGGCAGATGAGCAGTTCTTC. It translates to CASSRYTGADEQFF.

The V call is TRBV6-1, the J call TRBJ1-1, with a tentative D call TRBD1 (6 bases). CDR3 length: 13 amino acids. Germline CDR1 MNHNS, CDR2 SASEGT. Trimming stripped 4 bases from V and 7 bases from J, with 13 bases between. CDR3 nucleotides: TGTGCCAGCAGTGGCGGACAGTCCTTTGAAGCTTTCTTT. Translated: CASSGGQSFEAFF.

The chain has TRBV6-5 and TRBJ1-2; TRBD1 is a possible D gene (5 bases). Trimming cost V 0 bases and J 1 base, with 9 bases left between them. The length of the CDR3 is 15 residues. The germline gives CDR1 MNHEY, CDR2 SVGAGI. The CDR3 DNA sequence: TGTGCCAGCAGTTACTCTTCGACAGATAACTATGGCTACACCTTC. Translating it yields CASSYSSTDNYGYTF.

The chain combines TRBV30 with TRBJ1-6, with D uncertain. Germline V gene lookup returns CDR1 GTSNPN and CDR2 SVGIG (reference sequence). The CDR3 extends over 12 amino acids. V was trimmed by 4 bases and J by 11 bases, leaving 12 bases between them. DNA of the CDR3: TGTGCCTGGACCGCCTCCGGTCCACCCCTCCACTTT. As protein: CAWTASGPPLHF.

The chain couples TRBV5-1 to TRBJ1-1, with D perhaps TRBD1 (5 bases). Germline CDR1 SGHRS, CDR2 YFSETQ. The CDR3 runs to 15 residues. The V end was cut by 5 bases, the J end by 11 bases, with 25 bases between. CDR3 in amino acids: CASSWRRQGGLGAFF. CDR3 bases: TGCGCCAGCAGTTGGCGTAGGCAGGGCGGCCTCGGGGCTTTCTTT.

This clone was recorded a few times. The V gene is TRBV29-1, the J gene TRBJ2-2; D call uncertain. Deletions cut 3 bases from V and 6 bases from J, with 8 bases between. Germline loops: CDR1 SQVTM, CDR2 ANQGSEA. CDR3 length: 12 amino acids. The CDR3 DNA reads TGCAGCGTTGATACTGTCCCCGGGGAGCTGTTTTTT. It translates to CSVDTVPGELFF.

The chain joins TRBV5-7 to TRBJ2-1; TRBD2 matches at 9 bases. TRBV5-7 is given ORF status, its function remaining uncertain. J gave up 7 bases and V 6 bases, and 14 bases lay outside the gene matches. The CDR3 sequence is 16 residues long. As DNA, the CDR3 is TGTGCCAGCATCCATTCTGCGGGGGGGGGTAGAAATGAGCAGTTCTTC. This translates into CASIHSAGGGRNEQFF.

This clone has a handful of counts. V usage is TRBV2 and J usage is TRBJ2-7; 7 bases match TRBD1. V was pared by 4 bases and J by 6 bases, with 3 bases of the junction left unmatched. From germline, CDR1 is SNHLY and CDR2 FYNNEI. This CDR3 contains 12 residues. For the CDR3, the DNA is TGTGCCAGCAGTGGACAGGGAAGCGAGCAGTACTTC. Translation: CASSGQGSEQYF.

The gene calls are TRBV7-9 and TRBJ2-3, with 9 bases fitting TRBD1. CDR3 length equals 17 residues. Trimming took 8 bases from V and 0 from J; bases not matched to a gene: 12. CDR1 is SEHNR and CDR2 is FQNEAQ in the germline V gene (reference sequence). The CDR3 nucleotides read TGTGCCAGCGGGGGGACAGGGATTTTTCCTAGCACAGATACGCAGTATTTT. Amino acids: CASGGTGIFPSTDTQYF.

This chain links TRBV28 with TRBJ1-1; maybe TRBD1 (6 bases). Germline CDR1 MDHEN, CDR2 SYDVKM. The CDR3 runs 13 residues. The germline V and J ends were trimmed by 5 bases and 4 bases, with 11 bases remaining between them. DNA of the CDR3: TGTGCCAGCAGTGACTCGACAGGCACTGAAGCTTTCTTT. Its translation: CASSDSTGTEAFF.

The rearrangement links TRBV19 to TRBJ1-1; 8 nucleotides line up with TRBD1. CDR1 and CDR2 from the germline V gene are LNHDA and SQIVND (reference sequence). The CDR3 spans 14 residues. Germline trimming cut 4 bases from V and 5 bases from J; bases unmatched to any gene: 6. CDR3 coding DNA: TGTGCCAGTAGTAGTGACAGGGGAGCGACTGAAGCTTTCTTT. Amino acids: CASSSDRGATEAFF.

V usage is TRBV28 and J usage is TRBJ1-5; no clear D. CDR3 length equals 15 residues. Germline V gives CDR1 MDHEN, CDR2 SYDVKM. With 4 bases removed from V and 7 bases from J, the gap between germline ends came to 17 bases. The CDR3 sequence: CASSSQLPGGQPQHF. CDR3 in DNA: TGTGCCAGCAGTTCGCAGCTGCCAGGCGGGCAGCCCCAGCATTTT. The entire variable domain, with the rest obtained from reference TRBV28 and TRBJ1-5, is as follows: DVKVTQSSRYLVKRTGEKVFLECVQDMDHENMFWYRQDPGLGLRLIYFSYDVKMKEKGDIPEGYSVSREKKERFSLILESASTNQTSMYLCASSSQLPGGQPQHFGDGTRLSIL.

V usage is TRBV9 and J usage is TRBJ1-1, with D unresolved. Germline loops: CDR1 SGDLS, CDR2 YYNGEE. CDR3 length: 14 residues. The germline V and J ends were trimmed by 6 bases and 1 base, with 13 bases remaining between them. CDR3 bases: TGTGCCAGCAATCGGGCGGGCGCGAACACTGAAGCTTTCTTT. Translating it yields CASNRAGANTEAFF. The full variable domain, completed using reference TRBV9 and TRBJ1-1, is DSGVTQTPKHLITATGQRVTLRCSPRSGDLSVYWYQQSLDQGLQFLIQYYNGEERAKGNILERFSAQQFPDLHSELNLSSLELGDSALYFCASNRAGANTEAFFGQGTRLTVV.